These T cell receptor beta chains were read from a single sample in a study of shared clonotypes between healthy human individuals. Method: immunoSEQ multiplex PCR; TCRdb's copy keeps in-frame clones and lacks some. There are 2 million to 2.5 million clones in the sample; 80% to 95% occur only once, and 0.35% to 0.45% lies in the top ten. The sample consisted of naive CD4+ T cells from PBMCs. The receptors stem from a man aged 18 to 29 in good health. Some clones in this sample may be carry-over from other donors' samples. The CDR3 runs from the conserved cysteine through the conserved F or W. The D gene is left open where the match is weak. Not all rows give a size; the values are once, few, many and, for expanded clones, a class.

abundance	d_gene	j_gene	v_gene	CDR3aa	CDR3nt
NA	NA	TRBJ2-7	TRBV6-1	CASSQEESEQYF	TGTGCCAGCAGTCAAGAGGAGTCCGAGCAGTACTTC
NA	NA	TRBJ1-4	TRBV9	CASSALGATNEKLFF	TGTGCCAGCAGCGCCCTCGGGGCAACTAATGAAAAACTGTTTTTT
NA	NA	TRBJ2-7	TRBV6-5	CASSSRGLYEQYF	TGTGCCAGCAGTAGTCGGGGGCTGTACGAGCAGTACTTC
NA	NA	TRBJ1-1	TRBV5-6	CASSLVRLNTEAFF	TGTGCCAGCAGCTTGGTGAGATTGAACACTGAAGCTTTCTTT
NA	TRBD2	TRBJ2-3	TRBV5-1	CASSRGLAETDTQYF	TGCGCCAGCAGCCGAGGACTAGCGGAGACAGATACGCAGTATTTT
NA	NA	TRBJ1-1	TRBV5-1	CASSSTGHTEAFF	TGCGCCAGCAGCTCCACAGGGCACACTGAAGCTTTCTTT
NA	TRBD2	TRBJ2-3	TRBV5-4	CASSARTSGRADTQYF	TGTGCCAGCAGCGCACGGACTAGCGGGAGGGCCGATACGCAGTATTTT
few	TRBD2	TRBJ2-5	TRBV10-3	CAISESGTSGRETQYF	TGTGCCATCAGTGAGTCGGGGACTAGCGGGAGAGAGACCCAGTACTTC
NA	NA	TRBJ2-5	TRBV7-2	CASSLVRAGTGETQYF	TGTGCCAGCAGCTTAGTCCGAGCGGGCACCGGAGAGACCCAGTACTTC
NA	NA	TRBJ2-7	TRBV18	CASSPTGQISYEQYF	TGTGCCAGCTCACCAACAGGACAGATATCCTACGAGCAGTACTTC
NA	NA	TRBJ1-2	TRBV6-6	CASSYRGGGYTF	TGTGCCAGCAGTTACAGGGGAGGAGGCTACACCTTC
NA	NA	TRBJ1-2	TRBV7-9	CASSQNYGYTF	TGTGCCAGCAGCCAGAACTATGGCTACACCTTC
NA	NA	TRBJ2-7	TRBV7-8	CASSLRRGAWENEQYF	TGTGCCAGCAGCTTACGGCGAGGGGCTTGGGAAAACGAGCAGTACTTC
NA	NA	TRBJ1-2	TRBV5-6	CASSPGPTALSYGYTF	TGTGCCAGCAGCCCCGGACCGACAGCGCTAAGCTATGGCTACACCTTC
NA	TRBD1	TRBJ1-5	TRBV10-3	CAISWTGGNQPQHF	TGTGCCATCAGTTGGACAGGAGGCAATCAGCCCCAGCATTTT
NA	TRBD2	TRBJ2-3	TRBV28	CASSHGLAGSTDTQYF	TGTGCCAGCAGCCACGGACTAGCGGGGAGCACAGATACGCAGTATTTT
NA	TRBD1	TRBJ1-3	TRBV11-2	CASSRARTGVGNTIYF	TGTGCCAGCAGCCGAGCCCGAACAGGGGTTGGAAACACCATATATTTT
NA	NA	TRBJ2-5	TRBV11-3	CASSPGGRGETQYF	TGTGCCAGCAGCCCAGGCGGGCGAGGGGAGACCCAGTACTTC
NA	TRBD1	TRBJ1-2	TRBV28	CASSPTGGLGYTF	TGTGCCAGCAGTCCCACAGGGGGCCTTGGCTACACCTTC
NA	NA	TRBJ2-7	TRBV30	CAWSVRGDARSYEQYF	TGTGCCTGGAGTGTAAGAGGGGACGCCCGCTCCTACGAGCAGTACTTC
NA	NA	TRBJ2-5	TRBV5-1	CASRPGTSQETQYF	TGCGCCAGCCGCCCCGGGACTTCTCAAGAGACCCAGTACTTC
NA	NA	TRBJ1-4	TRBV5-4	CASSLGISTNEKLFF	TGTGCCAGCAGCTTGGGGATCTCAACTAATGAAAAACTGTTTTTT
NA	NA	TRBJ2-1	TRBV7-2	CASTYSGSSYNEQFF	TGTGCCAGCACCTATAGCGGTAGTTCCTACAATGAGCAGTTCTTC
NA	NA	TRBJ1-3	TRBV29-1	CSVLTGGGNTIYF	TGCAGCGTGCTGACGGGGGGCGGAAACACCATATATTTT
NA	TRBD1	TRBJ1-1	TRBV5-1	CASSTLPGQTNTEAFF	TGCGCCAGCAGCACTCTGCCGGGACAGACGAACACTGAAGCTTTCTTT
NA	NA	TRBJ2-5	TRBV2	CASSEIVTDQETQYF	TGTGCCAGCAGTGAAATCGTTACGGACCAAGAGACCCAGTACTTC
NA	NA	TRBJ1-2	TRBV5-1	CASSSIYRESYGYTF	TGCGCCAGCAGCTCGATATACCGAGAATCCTATGGCTACACCTTC
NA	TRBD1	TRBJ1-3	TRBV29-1	CSAYRDRGNTIYF	TGCAGCGCCTACCGGGACAGGGGAAACACCATATATTTT
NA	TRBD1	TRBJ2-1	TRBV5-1	CASSSGQGVREQFF	TGCGCCAGCAGCTCGGGACAGGGGGTTCGCGAGCAGTTCTTC
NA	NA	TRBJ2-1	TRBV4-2	CASSRPGTESYNEQFF	TGTGCCAGCAGCCGCCCCGGGACCGAGTCCTACAATGAGCAGTTCTTC
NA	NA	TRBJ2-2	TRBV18	CASSPPGVGTGELFF	TGTGCCAGCTCACCACCGGGGGTCGGAACCGGGGAGCTGTTTTTT
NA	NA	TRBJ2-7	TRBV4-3	CASSQGTRGSSYEQYF	TGCGCCAGCAGCCAAGGGACGCGGGGTAGCTCCTACGAGCAGTACTTC
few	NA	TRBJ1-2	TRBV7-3	CASSSYGQRDGYTF	TGTGCCAGCAGCTCGTACGGACAAAGAGATGGCTACACCTTC
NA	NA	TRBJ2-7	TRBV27	CASSGPGKSYEQYF	TGTGCCAGCAGTGGTCCGGGGAAATCCTACGAGCAGTACTTC
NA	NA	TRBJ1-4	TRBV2	CATSSLFSNEKLFF	TGTGCCACCAGTAGTCTTTTCTCTAATGAAAAACTGTTTTTT
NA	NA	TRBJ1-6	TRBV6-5	CASSYRAGAASPLHF	TGTGCCAGCAGTTATAGAGCAGGGGCAGCTTCACCCCTCCACTTT
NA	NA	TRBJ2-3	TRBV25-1	CASGRKRDTQYF	TGTGCCAGCGGGCGGAAGCGGGATACGCAGTATTTT
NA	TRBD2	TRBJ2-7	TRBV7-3	CASSPSSPLRREVDEQYF	TGTGCCAGCAGCCCCTCATCCCCTCTGAGGCGGGAGGTGGACGAGCAGTACTTC
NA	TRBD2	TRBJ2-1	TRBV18	CASSPTSGRWDEQFF	TGTGCCAGCTCACCCACTAGCGGGAGGTGGGATGAGCAGTTCTTC
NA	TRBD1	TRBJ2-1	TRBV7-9	CASPLGDRGFF	TGTGCCAGCCCGCTCGGGGACAGGGGGTTCTTC
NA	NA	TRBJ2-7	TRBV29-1	CSVVVTGLYEQYF	TGCAGCGTTGTCGTGACAGGCCTCTACGAGCAGTACTTC
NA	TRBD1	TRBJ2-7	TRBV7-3	CASSSTGTGDEQYF	TGTGCCAGCAGCTCTACCGGGACAGGGGACGAGCAGTACTTC
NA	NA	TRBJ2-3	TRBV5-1	CASSSQDGDTQYF	TGCGCCAGCAGCTCCCAGGACGGAGATACGCAGTATTTT
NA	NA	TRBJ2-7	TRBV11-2	CASSLEREITYEQYF	TGTGCCAGCAGCTTAGAAAGGGAAATCACCTACGAGCAGTACTTC
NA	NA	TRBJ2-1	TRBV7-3	CASSPTATSSISSYNEQFF	TGTGCCAGCAGCCCAACCGCGACTAGTTCTATCTCCTCCTACAATGAGCAGTTCTTC
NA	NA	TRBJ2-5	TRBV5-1	CASSLAGVRETQYF	TGCGCCAGCAGCTTGGCGGGAGTCCGGGAGACCCAGTACTTC
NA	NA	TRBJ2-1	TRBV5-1	CASTLLGGTYNEQFF	TGCGCCAGCACCCTGCTGGGGGGCACCTACAATGAGCAGTTCTTC
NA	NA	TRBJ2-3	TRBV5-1	CASSLVGIMSTDTQYF	TGCGCCAGCAGCTTGGTTGGGATTATGAGCACAGATACGCAGTATTTT
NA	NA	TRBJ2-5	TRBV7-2	CASSLARGGADQETQYF	TGTGCCAGCAGCTTAGCGCGAGGAGGGGCAGATCAAGAGACCCAGTACTTC
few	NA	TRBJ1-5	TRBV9	CASSPRSGYQPQHF	TGTGCCAGCAGCCCCCGTTCGGGATACCAGCCCCAGCATTTT
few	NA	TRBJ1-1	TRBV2	CASSDERDTEAFF	TGTGCCAGCAGCGATGAGAGAGACACTGAAGCTTTCTTT
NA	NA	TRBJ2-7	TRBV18	CASSQGGYEQYF	TGTGCCAGCTCACAGGGGGGTTACGAGCAGTACTTC
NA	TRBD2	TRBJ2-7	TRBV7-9	CASSPTSGNSYEQYF	TGTGCCAGCAGCCCGACTAGCGGAAACTCCTACGAGCAGTACTTC
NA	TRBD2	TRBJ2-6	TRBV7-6	CASSSGLAGGPVGANVLTF	TGTGCCAGCAGCTCGGGACTAGCGGGAGGGCCGGTGGGGGCCAACGTCCTGACTTTC
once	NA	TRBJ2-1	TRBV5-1	CASSPTPLDGNEQFF	TGCGCCAGCAGCCCCACCCCCCTAGACGGGAATGAGCAGTTCTTC
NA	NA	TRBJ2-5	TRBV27	CASSFRRDSAQYF	TGTGCCAGCAGTTTTCGGAGGGACAGCGCCCAGTACTTC
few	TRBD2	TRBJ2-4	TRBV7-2	CASSRSGRRDIQYF	TGTGCCAGCAGCCGGAGCGGGAGGCGGGACATTCAGTACTTC